The source of this T cell receptor (beta chain) is a study of CD8 T cells in ankylosing spondylitis. Trimming took 2 bases from V and 2 from J; bases not matched to a gene: 9. Germline V gene sequence: CDR1 SGHTA, CDR2 FQGNSA. The CDR3 covers 17 residues. Study conclusions and caveats: Seemingly characteristic of ankylosing spondylitis blood was a TCR beta motif consisting of 7 or 8 highly homologous variants.

Molecular-barcoded quantitative 5'-RACE produced these TCR beta libraries. From the 5' RACE reads, TCRdb called clonotypes with MiXCR, one entry per CDR3 protein. The sample contains around 890,000 distinct CDR3 sequences, 10% to 15% of which appear only once. As concerns this clonotype: Its antigen is currently unknown.

Sequenced input: blood, either unsorted or a sorted T cell fraction (not recorded which). The chain has TRBV7-2 and TRBJ2-1, with 7 bases matching TRBD1. This clonotype was sampled from a male donor with ankylosing spondylitis. The DNA of the CDR3 is TGTGCCAGCAGCTTAAGCTCCGACAGGGAAGCCTACAATGAGCAGTTCTTC. This sequence encodes CASSLSSDREAYNEQFF.